This T cell receptor beta chain was recovered during a study of T cells in Graves' hyperthyroidism and ophthalmopathy (dated by TCRdb to 2018 to 2020). General notes on the study: TCR V-J signatures able to tell the groups apart were searched for in a discovery cohort of 100 patients, of whom more than 40 had Graves' ophthalmopathy and some 60 had stable Graves' hyperthyroidism. The 75 to 100 discovery patients were randomly divided into training and test sets at a 7:3 ratio. According to the paper, TCR Vbeta CDR3 sequencing was carried out on some 140 peripheral blood samples, which came from 40 to 45 ophthalmopathy, some 73 hyperthyroidism and around 17 progressor patients. In addition, the study compared T-cell repertoires in thyroid tissue and in blood from roughly six Graves' hyperthyroidism patients. After sampling, hyperthyroidism patients received methimazole starting at 30 mg daily, and ophthalmopathy patients received high-dose intravenous methylprednisolone. Prospective prediction of ophthalmopathy was tested in an independent validation cohort consisting of roughly 19 hyperthyroidism patients and approximately 16 patients who later progressed to ophthalmopathy.

Patients with uncontrolled infections, other autoimmune diseases, pregnancy or lactation were excluded. Diagnoses were established on the basis of clinical symptoms, serum thyroxine and TRAb, thyroid ultrasound, and orbital computed tomography. Total RNA was extracted using Trizol reagent, and RNA quality was assessed on an Agilent 2100 Bioanalyzer. The TCR beta CDR3 regions were amplified from RNA transcripts. A first-round RT-PCR of the TCR CDR3 used the HTBI primer set with the Qiagen OneStep RT-PCR kit. A second multiplex PCR round built the libraries, followed by size selection and purification. Paired-end sequencing of the libraries was performed with 100 bp reads on an Illumina HiSeq2000. The original methods were these. SOAPnuke was used to process the raw data, removing reads that contained adapters or uncalled bases, had a mean Phred below 15, or lacked an exact match to the constant primer or identifier. High-quality paired reads were merged using COPE v1.2.5, and each unique nucleotide sequence was defined as a clonotype. MiTCR v1.1 was used to align the clonotypes against IMGT TRBV, TRBD and TRBJ reference segments. The analysis was restricted to V-J combinations with a frequency above 0.0001, which together covered 99.2% of the repertoires. A TCS score was defined as the ratio of F50 (clonal expansion) to E x V (chaos), with BLOSUM62-based TCRdist applied between CDR3 peptides within each V-J. Welch's t-statistics and random forest reduced roughly 500 V-J features to 13, which were used in a naive Bayes classifier (R e1071). The Morisita-Horn index was used to measure how similar the thyroid and blood repertoires were. TCRdb passed the public sequencing reads through fastp at Q25 and MiXCR, retaining productive beta sequences. CDR3 protein sequences are deduplicated, and each keeps its most common genes and DNA. TCRdb's processing, not the authors', yielded these V and J calls. For this sample the table gives 550,000 to 700,000 distinct CDR3 sequences, of which around 45% were detected only once. Roughly 20% of the sample lies in the top ten.

Findings and caveats that apply to the study as a whole: Most expanded thyroid clonotypes (frequency above 0.001) were also detected in blood, suggesting blood repertoires may reflect thyroid immune responses. A model built on a 13 V-J signature distinguished ophthalmopathy from stable hyperthyroidism, reaching over 85% sensitivity and about 81% specificity in cross-validation and 80%/75% in testing. Sample size was not statistically predetermined, and investigators were not blinded to group allocation. In validation, progression to ophthalmopathy was predicted by the model with roughly 69% sensitivity and roughly 76% specificity, a median of around 6.5 months before onset.

There are 13 amino acids in the CDR3, from cysteine to phenylalanine inclusive. Only the CDR3 DNA stays, 39 bases, in frame from base 1. The germline V gene gives CDR1 as MNHNS and CDR2 as SASEGT. V and J are trimmed by 6 bases and 5 bases, and the gene matches miss 3 bases of the junction. This clonotype was recorded at least ten times. The clone's antigen remains unknown. Qualities for individual bases were not recorded, and no much larger clone is one base off. Sequencing input: peripheral blood or thyroid tissue (not recorded which). This TCR derives from an adult woman with Graves' disease, either hyperthyroidism or ophthalmopathy (not recorded which). The receptor chain draws on TRBV6-1 and TRBJ1-1, with TRBD1 identical over 10 junction bases. The DNA sequence reads TGTGCCAGCAGACCGGGACAGGGGACTGAAGCTTTCTTT. The resulting protein is CASRPGQGTEAFF.